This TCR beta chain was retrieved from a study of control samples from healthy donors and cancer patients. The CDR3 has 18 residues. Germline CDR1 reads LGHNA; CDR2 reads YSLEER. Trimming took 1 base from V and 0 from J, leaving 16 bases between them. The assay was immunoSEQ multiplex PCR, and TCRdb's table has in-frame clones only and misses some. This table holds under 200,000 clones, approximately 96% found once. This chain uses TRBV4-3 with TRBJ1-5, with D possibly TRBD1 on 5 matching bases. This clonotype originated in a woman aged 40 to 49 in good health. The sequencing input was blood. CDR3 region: CASSQAVTGRTSNQPQHF. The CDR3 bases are TGCGCCAGCAGCCAAGCGGTAACGGGACGGACTAGCAATCAGCCCCAGCATTTT.